The clone carrying this T cell receptor (beta chain) has at least ten counts. Its antigen remains unknown. The source of the sample is a study of blood T cells in healthy people across ages. For the study at large: Per two T cells, template switching captured roughly one barcoded beta molecule.

A second PCR of 7 to 11 cycles used a sample-barcoded 5' primer and a J-beta primer mix. The template-switch adaptor, which had 12 random nucleotides, put a tag on each cDNA molecule. TCRdb re-derived calls from the 5' RACE reads in MiXCR, one entry per CDR3 protein. The table includes 920,000 or so distinct CDR3 sequences, 35% to 55% detected once. Study-wide points: Measured against age, TCR beta diversity per million T cells decreased in a roughly linear manner. Naive T cell percentage by flow cytometry tracked strongly with beta diversity.

Sequenced material: blood. This receptor was obtained from an older woman in good health.

The CDR3 spells CSARTYFGGREETQYF. Here the CDR3 DNA reads TGCAGTGCTAGAACATATTTCGGGGGACGAGAAGAGACCCAGTACTTC. V gene TRBV20-1 combines with J gene TRBJ2-5; possibly TRBD2 for D (6 bases). The CDR3 spans 16 residues. The V end was cut by 2 bases, the J end by 3 bases, with 19 bases between. CDR1 and CDR2 (germline): DFQATT, SNEGSKA (reference sequence).